These 11 T cell receptor beta chains originate from one sample sequenced in a study of T cell repertoires in cytomegalovirus infection (dated by TCRdb to about 2019). Sequenced on an Illumina HiSeq 1500. TCRdb reprocessing: public reads trimmed at Q25 with fastp, clones called with MiXCR, in-frame beta chains kept. All rows with the same CDR3 protein become a single entry with the most common DNA and genes. For this sample the table gives about half a million distinct CDR3 sequences, of which about 42% were detected only once. The ten largest clones represent around 45% of the sample. These receptors have no identified antigens. What the treatment or condition label conveys for this sample: in vitro stimulation with specific CMV peptide epitopes to enrich CMV-specific T cells. The sequencing here drew on cultured PBMCs, taken from culture after CMV antigen stimulation. The receptors were gathered from a human donor in good health (CMV status not recorded). Some clones in this sample may be carry-over from other donors' samples.

This chain links TRBV4-1 with TRBJ1-5, with D tentatively TRBD1 (5 bases). The CDR3 covers 16 residues. Germline V lookup: CDR1 MGHRA, CDR2 YSYEKL. Deletions cut 0 bases from V and 6 bases from J, with 15 bases between. The DNA for the CDR3 is TGCGCCAGCAGCCAAGATTGGGCGCAGGGTGGTCAGCCCCAGCATTTT. Its translation is CASSQDWAQGGQPQHF.

There are a few counts of this clonotype. The rearrangement links TRBV19 to TRBJ2-7; D may be TRBD1 (7 bases). This CDR3 has 13 amino acids. Trimming took 9 bases from V and 7 from J, leaving 19 bases between them. The germline V gene has CDR1 LNHDA and CDR2 SQIVND (reference sequence). The DNA of the CDR3 is TGTGCCAGCGCGGGACAGTTGGGGTGGGAGCAGTACTTC. Its translation is CASAGQLGWEQYF.

This clonotype was seen only a few times. The genes are TRBV5-5 and TRBJ1-2, with D hard to call. Per the germline V gene, CDR1 is SGHKS and CDR2 is YYEKEE (reference sequence). The CDR3 has 13 residues. The ends were cut back, 1 base at V and 4 bases at J, with 8 bases in the middle. The CDR3 region has the DNA TGTGCCAGCAGCTTGAACAGCCTCTATGGCTACACCTTC. It specifies CASSLNSLYGYTF.

In its sample, this clonotype was seen a few times. V and J are TRBV7-2 and TRBJ2-1; 9 nucleotides agree with TRBD2. Looked up from germline, CDR1 is SGHTA and CDR2 is FQGNSA. The CDR3 is made up of 15 amino acids. J gave up 4 bases and V 8 bases, and 9 bases lay outside the gene matches. CDR3 DNA: TGTGCCAGCCTCCCCTCGACTAGCGGATACAATGAGCAGTTCTTC. Translation: CASLPSTSGYNEQFF.

The rearrangement uses TRBV7-6 and TRBJ2-7, with D possibly TRBD2 on 6 matching bases. The CDR3 totals 14 residues. Looked up from germline, CDR1 is SGHVS and CDR2 is FNYEAQ. Between the trimmed V and J ends, which lost 5 bases and 4 bases, there was a span of 15 bases. CDR3 sequence reads: CASSPPRGLYEQYF. In DNA form, the CDR3 reads TGTGCCAGCAGCCCCCCCCGGGGGTTATACGAGCAGTACTTC.

This sequence joins TRBV20-1 and TRBJ1-2; D ambiguous. Trimming pared 6 bases from V and 6 bases from J, leaving 17 bases between. Germline CDR1 and CDR2: DFQATT and SNEGSKA (reference sequence). This CDR3 spans 13 amino acids. Here the CDR3 reads CSAGLPAGDGYTF. For the CDR3, the DNA is TGCAGTGCCGGACTACCAGCTGGGGATGGCTACACCTTC.

The J gene is TRBJ2-1, the V gene TRBV12-3 or TRBV12-4; TRBD2 matches 10 bases. The junction had 7 bases not matched to a gene; V was cut back by 6 bases and J by 2 bases. The CDR3 has 16 amino acids. In DNA, the CDR3 is TGTGCCAGCAGGCGAGCGGGAGGGGGCCCCTACAATGAGCAGTTCTTC. Residues: CASRRAGGGPYNEQFF.

This clonotype was recorded a few times. This chain connects TRBV19 to TRBJ2-3; D is unclear. The V gene lost 6 bases and the J gene lost 3 bases, with 13 bases spanning the gap. This CDR3 region has 14 residues. Germline CDR1 LNHDA, CDR2 SQIVND (reference sequence). The DNA of the CDR3 is TGTGCCAGTAGGTTAGCCCGAGGAACAGATACGCAGTATTTT. Translated, it gives CASRLARGTDTQYF.

This clonotype was seen at least ten times. Here the CDR3 DNA reads TGTGCCAGCAGCTTAGTCCTCATCTACAATGAGCAGTTCTTC. Translating gives CASSLVLIYNEQFF. The chain carries TRBV7-2 and TRBJ2-1; D gene uncertain. V lost 1 base and J lost 3, with 7 bases in between. CDR1 is SGHTA, CDR2 FQGNSA, per germline. The CDR3 is made up of 14 amino acids.

The rearrangement links TRBV20-1 to TRBJ2-5; D call uncertain. Between the trimmed V and J ends, which lost 5 bases and 5 bases, there was a span of 15 bases. The CDR3 contains 13 residues. Germline CDR1 reads DFQATT; CDR2 reads SNEGSKA (reference sequence). The CDR3 here is CSAPLLGGETQYF. Here the CDR3 DNA reads TGCAGTGCTCCCCTCCTAGGTGGGGAGACCCAGTACTTC.

The V gene is TRBV7-8, the J gene TRBJ1-2; TRBD1 matches at 7 bases. V dropped 5 bases and J dropped 6; count of bases not matched to a gene: 15. The CDR3 contains 16 residues. CDR1 is SGHVS, CDR2 FQNEAQ, per germline. CDR3 bases: TGTGCCAGCAGCCGACGGGTTACAGGGGTTGTAGATGGCTACACCTTC. Protein: CASSRRVTGVVDGYTF.